This passage covers 19 T cell receptor beta chains from one sample sequenced in a study of T cells in tumors after PD-1 blockade. Only in-frame clones appear in the TCRdb table, and some are missing; sequencing was by immunoSEQ multiplex PCR. The table lists around 51,000 clones, 81% of them singletons. The sample in question was PBMCs, obtained before anti-PD-1 treatment. The receptors originated from a human donor with basal cell carcinoma.

The genes are TRBV7-2 and TRBJ1-1; the D is unclear. This CDR3 is built from 14 residues. Trimming cost V 2 bases and J 1 base, with 8 bases left between them. Germline loops: CDR1 SGHTA, CDR2 FQGNSA. The CDR3 reads CASSLRQTNTEAFF. The CDR3 region has the DNA TGTGCCAGCAGCTTAAGACAAACGAACACTGAAGCTTTCTTT. Variable domain in full (rest from reference TRBV7-2 and TRBJ1-1): GAGVSQSPSNKVTEKGKDVELRCDPISGHTALYWYRQSLGQGLEFLIYFQGNSAPDKSGLPSDRFSAERTGGSVSTLTIQRTQQEDSAVYLCASSLRQTNTEAFFGQGTRLTVV.

The chain combines TRBV2 with TRBJ1-2; D is unclear. The V end was cut by 3 bases, the J end by 0 bases, with 8 bases between. Germline V gene sequence: CDR1 SNHLY, CDR2 FYNNEI. This CDR3 region has 14 residues. DNA for the CDR3: TGTGCCAGCAGTGAGTCAGCGCCTAACTATGGCTACACCTTC. It encodes CASSESAPNYGYTF.

The CDR3 bases are TGTGCCAGCAGCCTATGGACTAGCGGGGGGGGGACAGATACGCAGTATTTT. Translating it yields CASSLWTSGGGTDTQYF. The chain employs TRBV3-1 (or the pseudogene TRBV3-2) and TRBJ2-3; 15 nucleotides agree with TRBD2. CDR1 LGHDT and CDR2 YNNKEL come from the germline V gene (reference sequence). The CDR3 spans 17 residues. After removal of 4 bases from V and 3 bases from J, the junction contained 5 bases not matched to a gene.

The chain combines TRBV18 with TRBJ1-6; no reliable D call. Germline-derived CDR1 and CDR2 are KGHSH and LQKENI. V lost 1 base and J lost 8, with 9 bases in between. CDR3 length equals 14 residues. CDR3: CASSPLADYSPLHF. Written as DNA, the CDR3 is TGTGCCAGCTCACCACTAGCGGATTATTCACCCCTCCACTTT.

This clone was picked up a small number of times. The rearrangement joins TRBV5-1 to TRBJ2-2; 9 bases align to TRBD2. Germline loops: CDR1 SGHRS, CDR2 YFSETQ. The CDR3 is 18 amino acids. J gave up 4 bases and V 0 bases, and 10 bases lay outside the gene matches. In DNA, the CDR3 is TGCGCCAGCAGCTTGGTTCGGGATAGCGGGGGATCCACCGGGGAGCTGTTTTTT. Protein: CASSLVRDSGGSTGELFF.

V usage is TRBV2 and J usage is TRBJ2-3; 11 positions match TRBD2. This CDR3 is 17 amino acids long. V lost 4 bases to trimming and J lost 2 bases; unmatched junction nucleotides: 8. Germline V gives CDR1 SNHLY, CDR2 FYNNEI. This CDR3 reads CASSGTTSGAITDTQYF. In DNA form, the CDR3 reads TGTGCCAGCAGTGGGACGACTAGCGGGGCGATCACAGATACGCAGTATTTT.

The chain is built from TRBV19 and TRBJ1-1; TRBD1 aligns across 9 bases. The CDR3 has 15 residues. CDR1 is LNHDA and CDR2 is SQIVND in the germline V gene (reference sequence). V lost 4 bases to trimming and J lost 4 bases; unmatched junction nucleotides: 7. The CDR3 here is CASSRQGVGGTEAFF. The CDR3 DNA reads as TGTGCCAGTAGTAGACAGGGGGTTGGTGGCACTGAAGCTTTCTTT.

The chain combines TRBV3-1 (or the pseudogene TRBV3-2) with TRBJ2-7; no definite D call. The CDR3 totals 11 residues. In germline, CDR1 is LGHDT, CDR2 YNNKEL (reference sequence). Trimming cost V 4 bases and J 5 bases, with 6 bases left between them. In DNA form, the CDR3 reads TGTGCCAGCAGCCGTTCAGACGAGCAGTACTTC. This sequence encodes CASSRSDEQYF.

This clone has just one count. V gene TRBV18 combines with J gene TRBJ2-3, with D possibly being TRBD2 (5 bases). Germline V gives CDR1 KGHSH, CDR2 LQKENI. The V and J ends lost 6 bases and 3 bases respectively, with 19 bases between them. The CDR3 is 16 amino acids. CDR3 sequence reads: CASSPGVRPATDTQYF. CDR3 bases: TGTGCCAGCTCCCCCGGGGTCAGACCCGCTACAGATACGCAGTATTTT.

This clone has only one observation. The gene calls are TRBV5-4 and TRBJ2-5; D possibly uses TRBD1 or TRBD2 (5 bases each). V lost 3 bases to trimming and J lost 5 bases, with 11 bases between them. This CDR3 region has 13 residues. Germline V gene data show CDR1 as SGHNT and CDR2 as YYREEE (reference sequence). The CDR3 region has the DNA TGTGCCAGCAGCTCCGGATGGGGGGAGACCCAGTACTTC. Residues: CASSSGWGETQYF.

The genes are TRBV7-2 and TRBJ1-5, with TRBD1 as a possible D gene (5 bases). In germline, CDR1 is SGHTA, CDR2 FQGNSA. CDR3 size: 15 residues. V gave up 3 bases and J gave up 6 bases, with 15 bases separating them. Here the CDR3 reads CASSFSLGEGQPQHF. The DNA for the CDR3 is TGTGCCAGCAGCTTTAGCTTGGGGGAAGGTCAGCCCCAGCATTTT.

A single count supports this clone. This chain uses TRBV5-1 with TRBJ2-5; 11 bases are shared with TRBD2. The germline V gene encodes CDR1 SGHRS and CDR2 YFSETQ. J gave up 2 bases and V 7 bases, and 7 bases lay outside the gene matches. CDR3 length equals 15 residues. This CDR3 reads CASSLAGGQQETQYF. The CDR3 DNA follows: TGCGCCAGCTCCTTAGCGGGGGGGCAACAAGAGACCCAGTACTTC.

The gene calls are TRBV25-1 and TRBJ1-2, with 10 bases fitting TRBD1. Germline V gene lookup returns CDR1 MGHDK and CDR2 SYGVNS. CDR3 length: 14 residues. After removal of 4 bases from V and 8 bases from J, the junction contained 7 bases not matched to a gene. This chain's CDR3 is CASSGQGATGGYTF. The CDR3 nucleotides read TGTGCCAGCAGTGGACAGGGGGCGACGGGAGGCTACACCTTC.

Concerning this clone: One end of the junction is discordant with germline, which a read error may explain. This chain uses TRBV5-3 with TRBJ2-3; D not certain. TRBV5-3 is an ORF; its function is uncertain. The CDR3 spans 10 residues. CDR3 DNA sequence: TGTGCCAGGGGCACAAATACGCAGTATTTT. It translates to CARGTNTQYF.

To note about this clone: The same CDR3 also results from other DNA sequences found in this sample. V and J are TRBV30 and TRBJ1-5; D unresolved. Trimming cost V 0 bases and J 1 base, with 10 bases left between them. Germline CDR1 GTSNPN, CDR2 SVGIG (reference sequence). The CDR3 is made up of 15 amino acids. Here the CDR3 reads CAWSVRAGSNQPQHF. CDR3 bases: TGTGCCTGGAGTGTACGCGCGGGCAGCAATCAGCCCCAGCATTTT. Filled out from reference TRBV30 and TRBJ1-5, the complete variable domain reads SQTIHQWPATLVQPVGSPLSLECTVEGTSNPNLYWYRQAAGRGLQLLFYSVGIGQISSEVPQNLSASRPQDRQFILSSKKLLLSDSGFYLCAWSVRAGSNQPQHFGDGTRLSIL.

The V gene is TRBV7-8, the J gene TRBJ1-2, with a weak D call TRBD1 (5 bases). V lost 5 bases and J 5 bases, leaving 12 bases between the germline ends. The CDR3 has 13 amino acids. Germline CDR1 reads SGHVS; CDR2 reads FQNEAQ. The CDR3: CASSAGPGYGYTF. CDR3 bases: TGTGCCAGCAGCGCGGGACCGGGGTATGGCTACACCTTC.

The chain joins TRBV19 to TRBJ1-5; D not resolved. The CDR3 is 12 residues long. Germline CDR1 reads LNHDA; CDR2 reads SQIVND (reference sequence). V dropped 11 bases and J dropped 9 bases, with 17 bases sitting between them. CDR3 sequence reads: CAAATSGRPQHF. The CDR3 DNA reads TGTGCCGCCGCTACCTCGGGTCGGCCCCAGCATTTT.

This sequence joins TRBV3-1 (or the pseudogene TRBV3-2) and TRBJ2-3; 14 positions agree with TRBD2. The CDR3 is made up of 18 amino acids. Germline trimming cut 0 bases from V and 1 base from J; bases unmatched to any gene: 3. CDR1 LGHDT and CDR2 YNNKEL come from the germline V gene (reference sequence). The DNA of the CDR3 is TGTGCCAGCAGCCAAGAAGGACTAGCGGGGGGCGGCACAGATACGCAGTATTTT. Amino acid sequence: CASSQEGLAGGGTDTQYF.

This rearrangement joins TRBV7-2 to TRBJ2-3; 9 bases are a match to TRBD2. The CDR3 spans 15 residues. Per the germline V gene, CDR1 is SGHTA and CDR2 is FQGNSA. V trimming: 2 bases; J trimming: 3 bases; junction bases outside the gene matches: 3. The chain's CDR3 is CASSLFAGGTDTQYF. DNA of the CDR3: TGTGCCAGCAGCTTATTTGCGGGGGGGACAGATACGCAGTATTTT.